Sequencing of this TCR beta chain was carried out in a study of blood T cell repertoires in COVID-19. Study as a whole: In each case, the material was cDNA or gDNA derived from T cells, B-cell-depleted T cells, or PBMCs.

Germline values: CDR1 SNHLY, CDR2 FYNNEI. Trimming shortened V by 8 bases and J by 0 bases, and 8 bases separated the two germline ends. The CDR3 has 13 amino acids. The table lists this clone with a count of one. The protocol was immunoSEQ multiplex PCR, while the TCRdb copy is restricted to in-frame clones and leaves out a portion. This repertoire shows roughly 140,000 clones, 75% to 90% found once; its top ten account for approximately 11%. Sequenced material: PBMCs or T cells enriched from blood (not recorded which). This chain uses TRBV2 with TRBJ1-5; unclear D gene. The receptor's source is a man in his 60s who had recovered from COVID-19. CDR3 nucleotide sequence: TGTGCCAGCGGAGGCATTAGCAATCAGCCCCAGCATTTT. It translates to CASGGISNQPQHF.